The present TCR beta chain was sequenced within a study of OX40 agonist ivuxolimab in advanced cancers. The CDR3 totals 14 residues. Germline assignment: CDR1 SGHRS and CDR2 YFSETQ. J was trimmed by 12 bases and V by 0 bases; bases with no gene match: 2. The sample holds one count of this clone. Generated by immunoSEQ multiplex PCR, the TCRdb table keeps only in-frame clones and is missing some. The table lists about 78,000 clones, around 91% of them singletons. The sequencing used CD4+ or CD8+ T cells sorted from blood, collected in a trial of the OX40 agonist ivuxolimab. This chain joins TRBV5-1 and TRBJ2-1; the match to TRBD2 covers 14 bases. This clonotype originated in an adult with an advanced solid tumor such as melanoma, head and neck, liver or kidney cancer. This CDR3 is CASSLGTSGRRQFF. The CDR3 DNA follows: TGCGCCAGCAGCTTGGGGACTAGCGGGAGGCGGCAGTTCTTC.